The text below deals with one T cell receptor (beta chain). This sample stems from a study of blood T cell repertoires in COVID-19. Overall study: COVID-19 samples, acute and convalescent, were from the United States, Italy and Spain.

CDR3 length: 16 amino acids. V dropped 5 bases and J dropped 2; count of bases not matched to a gene: 11. In germline, CDR1 is MNHEY, CDR2 SVGEGT. Assay: immunoSEQ multiplex PCR; the TCRdb copy retains only in-frame clones and omits some. The table lists 300,000 to 400,000 clones, less than 90% of them singletons. The chain recombines TRBV6-2 or TRBV6-3 with TRBJ1-2; 7 bases line up with TRBD1. Sequenced material: peripheral blood. The receptor's source is a woman between 55 and 75 years old with COVID-19, enrolled during active disease. Here the CDR3 DNA reads TGTGCCAGCAGTAAACCTGAGACAGGGCTCAACTATGGCTACACCTTC. The encoded protein is CASSKPETGLNYGYTF.